The 2 T cell receptor beta chains listed next were all sequenced from one sample in a study of T cells after yellow fever vaccination. A single record per CDR3 protein comes from TCRdb applying MiXCR to the 5' RACE reads. The sample holds 180,000 or so distinct CDR3 sequences, roughly 9.6% seen once. Sample: CD8+ T cells sorted from PBMCs, taken 15 days after the yellow fever booster vaccination. The receptors were gathered from a man younger than 30 who received the YFV17D yellow fever vaccine.

The chain has TRBV19 and TRBJ2-1; possible D gene TRBD1, 6 bases. The germline V gene encodes CDR1 LNHDA and CDR2 SQIVND (reference sequence). V lost 7 bases to trimming and J lost 0 bases, with 10 bases between them. The CDR3 covers 14 residues. The CDR3 reads CASKQGSSYNEQFF. CDR3 bases: TGTGCCAGTAAGCAGGGGAGCTCCTACAATGAGCAGTTCTTC.

This clonotype was counted at least ten times. The chain has TRBV7-6 and TRBJ2-2; D not certain. Per the germline V gene, CDR1 is SGHVS and CDR2 is FNYEAQ. This CDR3 contains 16 residues. V lost 1 base and J 0 bases, leaving 9 bases between the germline ends. CDR3 sequence reads: CASSLGGAPNTGELFF. In DNA, the CDR3 is TGTGCCAGCAGCTTAGGTGGCGCGCCGAACACCGGGGAGCTGTTTTTT.